This TCR beta chain was documented in a study of CD8+CD57+ T cells in acquired aplastic anemia. TCR beta VDJ and CDR3 profiling used genomic DNA as template. A single record per CDR3 protein comes from TCRdb applying MiXCR to the reads. The sample contains roughly 190,000 distinct CDR3 sequences, roughly half of which appear only once. In patients chosen for sequencing, flow cytometry had shown CD8+CD57+ cell expansion. CDR1 ENHRY and CDR2 SYGVKD come from the germline V gene. The CDR3 is 15 residues long. Germline trimming cut 10 bases from V and 5 bases from J; bases unmatched to any gene: 15. This clonotype came up once.

The TCR sequence derives from a human donor with aplastic anemia. This sequence joins TRBV10-3 and TRBJ2-5; TRBD2 agrees at 8 bases. Specimen: sorted CD4+, CD8+, or CD8+CD57+ T cells (not recorded which) from PBMCs. The CDR3 DNA reads as TGTGCCAGCAGCCCCGGGGGGGCCTGGGTGGAGACCCAGTACTTC. As protein: CASSPGGAWVETQYF.